The entry below describes one T cell receptor (beta chain). What this receptor recognizes is not known. Base qualities are not at hand, and no much larger clone is one base apart. The cohort consisted of 600 to 700 healthy bone marrow donors. Cohort members were all nominally healthy when sampled, although unrecorded immune exposures were likely present. The donor tested CMV seropositive, placing the donor among the 289 seropositive members of the cohort. Each donor provided a peripheral blood sample, and peripheral blood mononuclear cells were used for TCR beta sequencing. Genomic DNA extraction from the blood cell samples was performed with the Qiagen DNeasy Blood Extraction Kit. The germline V gene sets CDR1 to SGHVS and CDR2 to FQNEAQ. V is trimmed back by 6 bases and J by 3 bases, and the junction contains 3 bases that no gene match accounts for. Spanning cysteine to phenylalanine, the CDR3 consists of 13 amino acids. The kept DNA is CDR3 alone, 39 bases in frame from the first base.

The sample belongs to a study of cytomegalovirus exposure and HLA in healthy donors (dated by TCRdb to about 2017). About the study as a whole: In an earlier analysis of some 610 of the donors, 250 to 350 Gb of sequence data and some 120 million unique TCR beta sequences from 150 million to 200 million T cells were reported. A later analysis re-examined previously published TCR beta repertoires from roughly 650 donors and added high-resolution HLA genotyping to investigate patterns of TCR occurrence. Rather than drawing on any new phenotypic data, the later analysis identified candidate immune exposures from TCR beta sequences and the way those sequences occurred across donors. A separate validation cohort of about 110 different subjects was used in addition to the 666-subject first cohort. Roughly 320 gigabases of sequencing data and around 80 million unique TCR sequences made up an early release that covered around 640 HLA-typed donors. Among the roughly 370 genotyped donors, around 81% belonged to the genetic ancestry cluster associated with self-reported Caucasian donors. To predict cytomegalovirus infection status, the study combined high-throughput TCR immunosequencing, statistical association of individual TCRs with disease status, and machine learning. Every repertoire in the discovery cohort had been generated on one and the same sequencing platform. HLA typing included class I and class II loci at four-digit resolution. A later genetic analysis used genome-wide SNP genotypes for about 65% of the 666 donors, treating that subset as a discovery cohort. In an earlier analysis of 587 of the donors, high-throughput TCR beta sequencing was used to judge whether each TCR beta V gene segment behaved as functional or pseudogenic. The study aimed to test whether cataloging public T cell receptors could reveal signatures of past pathogen exposure. Donor age, sex, ethnicity and CMV serostatus were compiled together with the repertoire data. Because of strong linkage in the cohort, five DR-DQ haplotypes were treated as single units for association and clustering. The number of typed donors differed by locus: roughly 620-630 for A, B, C, DRB1 and DQB1; 500 to 550 for DQA1; approximately 610 for DPA1; and some 470 for DPB1. Across some 400 genotyped donors of the cohort, an average of roughly 250,000 unique TCR beta nucleotide sequences per donor were sequenced, and 15% to 20% of those sequences were non-productive. Using immunosequencing, the study profiled T cell repertoires from fewer than 850 subjects and related those repertoires to cytomegalovirus serostatus.

Receptor libraries were prepared by the immunoSEQ multiplex PCR assay. For the multiplex PCR, a mixture combining 60 forward primers for TCR Vbeta segments and 13 reverse primers for TCR Jbeta segments was used. Amplification of the CDR3 region of rearranged TCR beta genes was performed with a multiplex PCR assay on genomic DNA. Amplified TCR beta libraries were sequenced as 87-base-pair reads on the Illumina HiSeq System. In the paper's pipeline: A later analysis tallied some 79 million unique TCR beta chains across the 640 or so repertoires, and approximately 9.9 million of those chains were shared by two or more donors. Raw reads were error-corrected and collapsed into unique sequences with a nearest-neighbor algorithm that merged closely related sequences to remove PCR and sequencing errors. CDR3 sequences were aligned to IMGT reference sequences to assign V, D and J gene segments. For a sequence to be retained, a match of at least six nucleotides to both a V gene segment and a J gene segment was required. A rearrangement was called productive if the CDR3 had no stop codons and remained in frame with V and J, and every other rearrangement was called non-productive. CDR3 was defined by IMGT convention, running from the second conserved V-encoded cysteine to the conserved J-encoded phenylalanine. In an earlier analysis of more than 550 of the donors, sequences lacking an unambiguous match to a single V gene segment were excluded. An earlier analysis of 587 of the donors classified V segments as functional when productive rearrangements were above 56.7% and as segregating when the standard deviation between donors was above 5%. A statistical classification framework was developed to diagnose cytomegalovirus status using the catalog of TCR beta chain sequences. In a later analysis, TCR nucleotide sequences were compared against IMGT/GENE-DB human TR gene sequences so that V and J genes could be assigned. Using the TCRdist pipeline, a later analysis assigned CDR3 sequences along with most-parsimonious VDJ recombination scenarios. A later analysis defined each TCR beta chain by its CDR3 amino acid sequence plus V-gene family, and excluded reads lacking a unique V-gene family. A later analysis removed 592 highly shared, low-generation-probability nucleotide sequences to deal with suspected cross-contamination and a sequencing artifact. In a later analysis, a clonal expansion index for each public chain was calculated from normalized within-repertoire ranks of inferred template counts. In a later analysis, generation probabilities were computed with a VDJ recombination model fitted to out-of-frame rearrangements, and the resulting probabilities were checked against IGoR. In a later analysis, hypergeometric tests were used to score TCR-TCR, TCR-HLA and TCR-CMV co-occurrence, with a repertoire-size bias correction applied to TCR pairs. In a later analysis, false discovery rates were estimated by permuting HLA or CMV assignments 20 times. In a later analysis, co-occurring TCRs were grouped using DBSCAN, and TCRdist sequence similarity was added for clustering within HLA-allele-positive subsets. Co-occurrence clustering excluded repertoires with fewer than 30,000 or more than 120,000 public chains, plus five with anomalous nucleotide sharing. Here the immuneACCESS table is served through TCRdb, limited to in-frame sequences with V and J called. Missing clones are a known gap in these copies; in checked studies unresolved V genes cover under half, and the rest lacks a known reason. The D gene and trimming were derived from the DNA, and the V and J assignments and clone size from that table. The table for this sample lists about 190,000 clones; roughly 77% of them were counted only once. Of the sample, approximately 5% is held by the ten largest clones.

Study-wide findings and limitations: Several of the top co-occurrence clusters appeared to be linked to parvovirus B19, influenza, CMV and Epstein-Barr virus, according to a later analysis. Across donors, most TCR sequences were observed very rarely, whereas some public TCRs were present in many individuals. Because counts were too low, more than 15 rarely observed V segments, including chromosome 9 orphons, were excluded from the earlier analysis of fewer than 650 of the donors. The study gave a list of more than 150 TCR beta chains associated with cytomegalovirus. Some IMGT-functional V segments, including TRBV6-2 and TRBV6-3, could not be told apart with the 87-base-pair reads, so those segments were excluded. Immune exposure information for the cohort was limited to CMV serostatus. Assigning TCR associations to individual alleles was difficult when HLA alleles, especially DR and DQ, strongly co-occurred. Because HLA typing was missing for some donors at each locus, association tests included only the typed subset. An earlier analysis of approximately 600 of the donors showed that most TCR beta V segments appeared in productive rearrangements either about 87% or about 30% of the time, which broadly matched IMGT annotations. In a later analysis, HLA-associated TCR beta chains showed more clonal expansion and lower generation probabilities than non-associated chains that were equally common. V-gene and J-gene trimming of TCR beta chains was associated with a missense DCLRE1C variant in a later genetic analysis, and the association was replicated in an independent cohort. A cluster of highly shared sequence variants was judged likely to represent a technical artifact of the sequencing pipeline. At a false discovery rate of 0.05, a later analysis linked 16,000 or so TCR beta sequences to specific HLA alleles. Only TCR beta chains were sequenced in this cohort, and the absence of alpha or paired-chain data limited detectable features. The classifier was reported to diagnose cytomegalovirus status with high specificity and sensitivity in both the original cohort and the validation cohort. A further reported finding was that TCR beta sequences accurately predicted the HLA-A and HLA-B alleles for most subjects in the first cohort. It was suggested by the authors that the approach could potentially be generalized to other disease states and immunological phenotypes. The presence/absence analyses assumed that sequencing depth was roughly uniform across donors, and that assumption may not be true. In a later analysis, most CMV-associated TCR beta chains were found to appear HLA-restricted, with HLA associations seemingly driven largely by CMV exposure. Three of the identified cytomegalovirus-associated TCR beta chains were confirmed in vitro to be specific for cytomegalovirus antigens. Linkage disequilibrium might explain the correlated functional status among segregating V segments, but an unknown experimental factor could not be excluded. According to a later genetic analysis, donors in an Asian-associated ancestry cluster had fewer N-insertions in productive TCRs than the approximately 700-donor mean. In a later analysis, TCR association rates were found to vary across HLA loci, with the most associated TCRs seen for DRB1 alleles and the fewest for HLA-C alleles.

Sample: PBMCs. The chain is assembled from TRBV7-8 and TRBJ2-7, and 9 junction bases match TRBD1. The TCR sequence derives from a man aged 30-40 years in good health and CMV-seropositive. The encoded CDR3 is CASRPGQGYEQYF. The sequence in DNA is TGTGCCAGCAGACCGGGACAGGGCTACGAGCAGTACTTC.